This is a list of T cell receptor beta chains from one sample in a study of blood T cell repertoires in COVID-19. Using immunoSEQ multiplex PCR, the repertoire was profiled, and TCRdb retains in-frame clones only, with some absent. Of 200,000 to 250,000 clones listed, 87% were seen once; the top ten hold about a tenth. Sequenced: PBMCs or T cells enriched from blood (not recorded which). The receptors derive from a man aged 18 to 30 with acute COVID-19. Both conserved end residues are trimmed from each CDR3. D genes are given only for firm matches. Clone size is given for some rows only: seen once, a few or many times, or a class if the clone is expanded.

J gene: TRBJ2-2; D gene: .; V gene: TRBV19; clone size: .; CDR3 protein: ASSRTLTNTGELF
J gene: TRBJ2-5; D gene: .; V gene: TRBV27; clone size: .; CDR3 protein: ASSHAVGGQETQY
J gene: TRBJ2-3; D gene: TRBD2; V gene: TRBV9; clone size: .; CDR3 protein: ASSVETSGTDTQY
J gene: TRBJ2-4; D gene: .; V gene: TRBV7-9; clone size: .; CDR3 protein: ASSSSPGDKNIQY
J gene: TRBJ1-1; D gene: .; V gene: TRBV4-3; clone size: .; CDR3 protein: ASSQTQYTEAF
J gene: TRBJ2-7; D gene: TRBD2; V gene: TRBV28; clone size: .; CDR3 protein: AISFGTTDEQY
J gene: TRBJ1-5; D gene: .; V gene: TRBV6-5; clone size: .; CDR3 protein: ASSRATDNQPQH
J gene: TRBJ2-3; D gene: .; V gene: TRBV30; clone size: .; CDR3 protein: AWIAKVRLAPRTDTQY
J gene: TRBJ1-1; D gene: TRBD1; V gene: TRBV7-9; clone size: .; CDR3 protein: ASSIQGADRGAF
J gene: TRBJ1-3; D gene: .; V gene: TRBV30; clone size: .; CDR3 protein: AWDKQGSGNTIY
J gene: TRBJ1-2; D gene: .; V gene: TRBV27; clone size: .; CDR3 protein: ASSFGQHYGYT
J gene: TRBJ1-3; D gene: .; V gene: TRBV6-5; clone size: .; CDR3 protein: ASNGDFGNTIY
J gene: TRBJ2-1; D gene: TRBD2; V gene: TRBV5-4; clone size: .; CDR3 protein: ASSLAGGPGYNEQF
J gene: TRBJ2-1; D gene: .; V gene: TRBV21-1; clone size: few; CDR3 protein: ASSKESGQGKGGNNEQF
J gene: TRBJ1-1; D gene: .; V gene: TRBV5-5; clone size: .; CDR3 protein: ASSLGGQRNTEAF
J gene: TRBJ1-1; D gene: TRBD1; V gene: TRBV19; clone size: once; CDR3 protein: ASTQGVTEAF
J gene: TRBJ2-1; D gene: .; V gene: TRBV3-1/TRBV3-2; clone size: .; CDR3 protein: ASSPTMNSYNEQF
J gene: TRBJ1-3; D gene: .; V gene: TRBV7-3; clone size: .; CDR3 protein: ASSNGQKQV
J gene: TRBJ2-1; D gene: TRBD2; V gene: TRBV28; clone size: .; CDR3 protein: ASRSSGSYSYNEQF
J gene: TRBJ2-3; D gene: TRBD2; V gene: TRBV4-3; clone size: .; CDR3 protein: ASSQEWGLAGGLTDTQY
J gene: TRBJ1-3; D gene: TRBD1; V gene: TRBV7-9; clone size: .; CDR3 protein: VVGTGATSGNTIY
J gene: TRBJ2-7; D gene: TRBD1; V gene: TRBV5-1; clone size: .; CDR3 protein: ASSRGGTGGHEQY
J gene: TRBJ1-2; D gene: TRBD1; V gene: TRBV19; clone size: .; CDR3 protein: ASTDRDLSYT
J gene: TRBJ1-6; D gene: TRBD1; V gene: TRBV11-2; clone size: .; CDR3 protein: ASRQGQQNSPLH
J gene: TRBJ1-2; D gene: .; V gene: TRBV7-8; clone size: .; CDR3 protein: ASSPTRVGGGYT
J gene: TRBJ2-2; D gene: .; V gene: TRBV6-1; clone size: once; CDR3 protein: ASSEVLFNTGELF
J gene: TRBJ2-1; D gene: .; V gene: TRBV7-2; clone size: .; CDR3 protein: ASSLADGGNEQF
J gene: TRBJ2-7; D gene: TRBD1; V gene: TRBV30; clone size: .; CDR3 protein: AWGQGSEQY
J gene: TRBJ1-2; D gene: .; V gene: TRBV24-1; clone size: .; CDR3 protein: ATSDLESGVEGYT
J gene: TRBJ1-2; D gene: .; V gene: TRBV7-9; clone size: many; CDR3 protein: ASSLFTGGQGYT
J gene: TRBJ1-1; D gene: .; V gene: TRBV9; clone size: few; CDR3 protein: ASSVAGNTEAF